The TCR beta chain described here comes from a study of cytomegalovirus exposure and HLA in healthy donors. Study overall: One earlier analysis, a look at 180 million or so T cells, found around 110 million unique TCR beta sequences.

With respect to this clone: No antigen is known for it.

Germline-derived CDR1 and CDR2 are LGHNA and YSLEER. This CDR3 is 14 amino acids long. J was trimmed by 10 bases and V by 4 bases; bases with no gene match: 11. 60 Vbeta and 13 Jbeta primers were used in PCR. Sequencing used immunoSEQ multiplex PCR; TCRdb keeps in-frame clones, though not all of them. In the table there are around 78,000 clones, less than 85% of which are singletons. Study-level findings and limits: As immune exposure information, only CMV serostatus was available. A later analysis associated under 20,000 TCR beta sequences with HLA alleles at a 0.05 false discovery rate. Data from an earlier analysis indicated that most TCR beta V segments were productive either about 87% or about 30% of the time.

Sequenced input: PBMCs. The TCR was taken from a male donor in good health and CMV-seronegative. The gene calls are TRBV4-3 and TRBJ2-7, with TRBD1 matching over 9 bases. The CDR3 DNA is TGCGCCAGCAGCCCCCTGCCGGGACAGGGAAGTCAGTACTTC. Translation gives CASSPLPGQGSQYF.